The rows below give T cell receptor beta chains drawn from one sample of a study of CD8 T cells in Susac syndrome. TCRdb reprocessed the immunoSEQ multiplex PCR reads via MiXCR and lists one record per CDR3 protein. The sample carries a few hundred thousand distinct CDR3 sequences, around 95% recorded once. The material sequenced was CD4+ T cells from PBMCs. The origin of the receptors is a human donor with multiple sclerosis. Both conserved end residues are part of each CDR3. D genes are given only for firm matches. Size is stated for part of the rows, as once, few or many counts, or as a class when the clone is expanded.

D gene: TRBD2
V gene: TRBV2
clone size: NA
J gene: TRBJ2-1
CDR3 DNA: TGTGCCAGCAGCGGCGGCGGGGGGGCGAACTCTAGGCGTGAGCAGTTCTTC
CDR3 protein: CASSGGGGANSRREQFF

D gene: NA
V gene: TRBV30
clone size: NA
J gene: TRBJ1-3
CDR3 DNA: TGTGCCTGGAGCCGGGACACCGCGGCATATTTT
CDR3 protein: CAWSRDTAAYF

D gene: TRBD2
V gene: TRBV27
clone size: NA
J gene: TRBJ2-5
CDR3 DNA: TGTGCCAGCAGTCCTAGGAGACTAGCGGGGCAAGAGACCCAGTACTTC
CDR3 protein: CASSPRRLAGQETQYF

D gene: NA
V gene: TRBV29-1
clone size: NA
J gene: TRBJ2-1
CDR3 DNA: TGCAGCGTTCAGAGCTCCTACAATGAGCAGTTCTTC
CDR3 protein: CSVQSSYNEQFF

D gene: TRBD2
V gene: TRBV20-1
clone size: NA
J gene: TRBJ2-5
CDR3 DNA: TGCAGTGCTCCGCGGGGGACTGATAGAGAGACCCAGTACTTC
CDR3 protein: CSAPRGTDRETQYF

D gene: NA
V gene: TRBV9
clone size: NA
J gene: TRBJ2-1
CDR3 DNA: TGTGCCAGCAGCGACCTCGGTAGGGGGGCCGGGAGTGAGCAGTTCTTC
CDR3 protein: CASSDLGRGAGSEQFF

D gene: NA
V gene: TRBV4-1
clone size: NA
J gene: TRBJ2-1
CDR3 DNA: TGCGCCAGCAGCCAAGAAACAGGCAGAGACAATGAGCAGTTCTTC
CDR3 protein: CASSQETGRDNEQFF

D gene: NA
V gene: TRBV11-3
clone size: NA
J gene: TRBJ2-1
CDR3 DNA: TGTGCCAGCAGCCGTTCCGATTTAGGAGGGCAGTTCTTC
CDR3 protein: CASSRSDLGGQFF

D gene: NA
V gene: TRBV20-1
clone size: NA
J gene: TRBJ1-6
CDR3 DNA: TGCAGTGCTAGAGATCAACGGGTCTCGAGCTCCTATAATTCACCCCTCCACTTT
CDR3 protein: CSARDQRVSSSYNSPLHF

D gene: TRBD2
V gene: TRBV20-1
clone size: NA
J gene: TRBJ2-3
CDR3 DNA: TGCAGTGCTGTAGCGGGGGGGCTGGCAGATACGCAGTATTTT
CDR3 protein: CSAVAGGLADTQYF

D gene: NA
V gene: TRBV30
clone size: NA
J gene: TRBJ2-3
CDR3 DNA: TGTGCCTGCCAGAAATCACCCACAGATACGCAGTATTTT
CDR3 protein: CACQKSPTDTQYF

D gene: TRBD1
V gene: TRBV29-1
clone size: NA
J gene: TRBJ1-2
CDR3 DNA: TGCAGCGTTAAACCCCCGGGACAGGGGGATGGCTACACCTTC
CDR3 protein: CSVKPPGQGDGYTF

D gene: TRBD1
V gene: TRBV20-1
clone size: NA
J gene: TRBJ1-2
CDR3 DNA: TGCAGTGCTGGGCGACAGGGGGGACAGGGCTACACCTTC
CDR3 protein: CSAGRQGGQGYTF

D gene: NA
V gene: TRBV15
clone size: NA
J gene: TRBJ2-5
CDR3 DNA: TGTGCCACCAGCAGAGATCTAGGGGTGGAGACCCAGTACTTC
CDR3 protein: CATSRDLGVETQYF

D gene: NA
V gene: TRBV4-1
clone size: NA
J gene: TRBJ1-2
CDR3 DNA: TGCGCCAGCAGCGATAAGACGACAGGACAAAAAGGCTACACCTTC
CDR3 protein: CASSDKTTGQKGYTF

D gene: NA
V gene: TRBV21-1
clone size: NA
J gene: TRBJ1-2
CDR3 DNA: TGTGCCAGCAGCCGTCAGGATCATGGCTACACCTTC
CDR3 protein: CASSRQDHGYTF

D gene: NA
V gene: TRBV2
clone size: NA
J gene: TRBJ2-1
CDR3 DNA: TGTGCCAGCAGTGAAGTAGAATACAATGAGCAGTTCTTC
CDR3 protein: CASSEVEYNEQFF

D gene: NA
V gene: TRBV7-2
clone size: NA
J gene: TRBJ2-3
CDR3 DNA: TGTGCCGGGGGACTCTCAAGCACAGATACGCAGTATTTT
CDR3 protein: CAGGLSSTDTQYF

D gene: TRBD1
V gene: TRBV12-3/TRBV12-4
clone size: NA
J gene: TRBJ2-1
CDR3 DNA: TGTGCCAGCAGGACAGGGAGTGGTGAGCAGTTCTTC
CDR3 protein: CASRTGSGEQFF

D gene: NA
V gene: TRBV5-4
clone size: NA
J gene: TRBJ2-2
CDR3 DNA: TGTGCCACCCGGGAATCAGGAACGAACACCGGGGAGCTGTTTTTT
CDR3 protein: CATRESGTNTGELFF

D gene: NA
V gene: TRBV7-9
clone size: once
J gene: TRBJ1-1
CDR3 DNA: TGTGCCAGCAGCTTAGTACGAGTAGAAGCTTTCTTT
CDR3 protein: CASSLVRVEAFF

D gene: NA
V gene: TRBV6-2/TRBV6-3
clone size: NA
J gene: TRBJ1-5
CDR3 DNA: TGTGCCAGCAGCTCGGACTTCCATAGCAATCAGCCCCAGCATTTT
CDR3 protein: CASSSDFHSNQPQHF

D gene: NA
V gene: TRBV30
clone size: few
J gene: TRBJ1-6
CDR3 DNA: TGTGCCTGGAGTTATCTTGCGGAGGGCTCACCCCTCCACTTT
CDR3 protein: CAWSYLAEGSPLHF

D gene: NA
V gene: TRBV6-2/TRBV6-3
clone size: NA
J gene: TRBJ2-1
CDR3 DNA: TGTGCCAGCAGTTTGACAGACTACAATGAGCAGTTCTTC
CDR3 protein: CASSLTDYNEQFF

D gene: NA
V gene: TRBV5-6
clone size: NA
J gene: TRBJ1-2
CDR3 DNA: TGTGCCAGCAGCTTATATGGCTACACCTTC
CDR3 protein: CASSLYGYTF

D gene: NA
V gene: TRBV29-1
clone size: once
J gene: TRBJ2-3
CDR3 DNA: TGCAGCGTTGAAAATGGGGCAGGAGGCACAGATACGCAGTATTTT
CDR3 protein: CSVENGAGGTDTQYF

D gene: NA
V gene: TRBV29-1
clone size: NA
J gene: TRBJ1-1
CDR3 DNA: TGCAGCGTTAAAGGGAGCACTGAAGCTTTCTTT
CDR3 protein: CSVKGSTEAFF

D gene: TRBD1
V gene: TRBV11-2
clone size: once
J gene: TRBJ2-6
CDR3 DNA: TGTGCCAGCAGCCCGGCCGGGACAGGTAGCTCTGGGGCCAACGTCCTGACTTTC
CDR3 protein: CASSPAGTGSSGANVLTF

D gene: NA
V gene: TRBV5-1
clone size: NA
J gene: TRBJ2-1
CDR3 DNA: TGCGCCAGCAGCTTATCGACAGTTGAGCAGTTCTTC
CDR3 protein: CASSLSTVEQFF

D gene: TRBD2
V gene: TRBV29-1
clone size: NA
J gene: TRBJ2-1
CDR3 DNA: TGCAGCGTTGAAGATCGACTAGCGGGGGGCGAGCAGTTCTTC
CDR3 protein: CSVEDRLAGGEQFF

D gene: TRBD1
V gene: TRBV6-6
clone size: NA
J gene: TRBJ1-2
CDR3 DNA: TGTGCCAGCAGTTACCCCGGGACAGCGTTGGGCACCTTC
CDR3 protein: CASSYPGTALGTF

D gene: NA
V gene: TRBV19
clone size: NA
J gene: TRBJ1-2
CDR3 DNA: TGTGCCACCTCCCTAGGAACAGGGATTAACTATGGCTACACCTTC
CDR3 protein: CATSLGTGINYGYTF

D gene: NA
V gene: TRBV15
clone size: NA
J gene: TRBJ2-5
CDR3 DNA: TGTGCCACCAGCAGAGATCAGGATGGTTCTAGGACCCAGTACTTC
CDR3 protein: CATSRDQDGSRTQYF

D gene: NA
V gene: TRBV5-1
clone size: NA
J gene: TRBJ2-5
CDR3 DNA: TGCGCCAGCAGCCAGACCTCGGGTGAGGAGGAGACCCAGTACTTC
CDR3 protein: CASSQTSGEEETQYF

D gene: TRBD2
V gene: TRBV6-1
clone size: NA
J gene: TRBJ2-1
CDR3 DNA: TGTGCCAGCAGTGAAGGGGCTAGCGGCTTAGACTACAATGAGCAGTTCTTC
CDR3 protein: CASSEGASGLDYNEQFF